This T cell receptor beta chain is drawn from a study of blood T cell repertoires in COVID-19. Looking at the study overall: Samples representing acute and convalescent COVID-19 were sourced from the United States, Italy and Spain. T cells, B-cell-depleted T cells, or PBMCs provided the cDNA or gDNA that served as material.

V was cut by 2 bases and J by 1 base, with 6 bases left in between. CDR1 is LNHDA and CDR2 is SQIVND in the germline V gene (reference sequence). The CDR3 sequence is 14 residues long. Authors' analysis steps: Reference gene primer amplification gave nucleated cell count estimates. Clones were read by immunoSEQ multiplex PCR, and TCRdb kept only the in-frame ones, dropping some. That table furnishes V, J and clone size, whereas the DNA furnished D and trimming. The sample consists of 100,000 to 150,000 clones, 55% to 75% of them appearing once. The TCR sequence derives from a woman in her 70s with acute or convalescent COVID-19. Sample: peripheral blood. V and J are TRBV19 and TRBJ1-5; the D is unclear. CDR3 residues: CASSIFESNQPQHF. CDR3 nucleotides: TGTGCCAGTAGTATATTTGAGAGCAATCAGCCCCAGCATTTT.